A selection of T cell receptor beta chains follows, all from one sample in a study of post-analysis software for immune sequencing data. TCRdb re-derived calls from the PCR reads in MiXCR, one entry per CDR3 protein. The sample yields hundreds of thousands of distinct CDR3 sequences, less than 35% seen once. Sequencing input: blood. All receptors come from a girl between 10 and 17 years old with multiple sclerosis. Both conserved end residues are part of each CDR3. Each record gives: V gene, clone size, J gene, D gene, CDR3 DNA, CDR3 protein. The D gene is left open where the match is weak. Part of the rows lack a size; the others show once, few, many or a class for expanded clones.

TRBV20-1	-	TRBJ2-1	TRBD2	TGCAGTGCTAGAGATTGGGGACTAGCTGGGAATGAGCAGTTCTTC	CSARDWGLAGNEQFF
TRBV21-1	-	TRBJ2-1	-	TGTGCCAGCAGCAAAAGCGGGGGTACGGGGTCCCAAGGGCAGTTCTTC	CASSKSGGTGSQGQFF
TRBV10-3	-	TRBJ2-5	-	TGTGCCATCAGTGTTCGAGGTCAAGAGACCCAGTACTTC	CAISVRGQETQYF
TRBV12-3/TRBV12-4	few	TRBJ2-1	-	TGTGCCAGCAGTCCGAGGACCAGCTACAATGAGCAGTTCTTC	CASSPRTSYNEQFF
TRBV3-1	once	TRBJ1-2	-	TGTGCCAGCAGCCTAAACAGGGAGAACTATGGCTACACCTTC	CASSLNRENYGYTF
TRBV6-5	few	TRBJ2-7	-	TGTGCCAGCAGCAAACTAGGCTACGAGCAGTACTTC	CASSKLGYEQYF
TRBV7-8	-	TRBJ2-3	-	TGTGCCAGCAGCTTGAAGGGGCCAGATACGCAGTATTTT	CASSLKGPDTQYF
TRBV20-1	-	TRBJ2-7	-	TGCAGTGCTAGAGATCGGCAGACCTACGAGCAGTACTTC	CSARDRQTYEQYF
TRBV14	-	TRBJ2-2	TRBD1	TGTGCCAGCAGCCTGTGGACAGGGGCAAACACCGGGGAGCTGTTTTTT	CASSLWTGANTGELFF
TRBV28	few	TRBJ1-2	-	TGTGCCAGCAGTCCCGGGGGGGTGCTTTATGGCTACACCTTC	CASSPGGVLYGYTF
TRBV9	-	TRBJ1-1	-	TGTGCCAGCAGCGTAGGTCTAGAAGGCATCATGAACACTGAAGCTTTCTTT	CASSVGLEGIMNTEAFF
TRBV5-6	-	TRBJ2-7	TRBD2	TGTGCCAGCAGCGGATCCGGGACTAGCGGGAGTCACGAGCAGTACTTC	CASSGSGTSGSHEQYF
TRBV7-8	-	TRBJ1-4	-	TGTGCCAGCAGCTCGGTAGCTGGAAAACTGTTTTTT	CASSSVAGKLFF
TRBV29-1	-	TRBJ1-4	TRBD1	TGCAGCGCCGGACAGGGGGCAATAGATGAAAAACTGTTTTTT	CSAGQGAIDEKLFF
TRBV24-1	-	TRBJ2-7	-	TGTGCCACCAGTGACGCTGATCGACGCTACGAGCAGTACTTC	CATSDADRRYEQYF
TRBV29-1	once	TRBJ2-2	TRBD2	TGCAGCGTCTGGGAACCGGGACTAGTGACCGGGGAGCTGTTTTTT	CSVWEPGLVTGELFF
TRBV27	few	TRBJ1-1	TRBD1	TGTGCCAGCAGCCAAGGGGCCGGGACAGGGTGGACTTTCTTT	CASSQGAGTGWTFF
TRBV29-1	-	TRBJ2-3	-	TGCAGCGTTGGGACCCTCCGGCCAGGGGCCACAGGTACGCAGTATTTT	CSVGTLRPGATGTQYF